Each of the 14 T cell receptor beta chains below was sequenced from the same sample in a study of early T cells in non-severe SARS-CoV-2 infection. TCRdb reprocessed the 5' RACE reads via MiXCR and lists one record per CDR3 protein. This table has 100,000 to 120,000 distinct CDR3 sequences, roughly an eighth appearing once. The sample here was whole blood, taken at baseline. The receptors derive from an adult who was a healthcare worker with PCR-confirmed SARS-CoV-2 infection or an uninfected control (not recorded which).

This chain connects TRBV7-8 to TRBJ1-1, with D tentatively TRBD1 (6 bases). The V and J ends lost 3 bases and 4 bases respectively, with 12 bases between them. CDR1 is SGHVS and CDR2 is FQNEAQ in the germline V gene. This CDR3 is built from 14 residues. DNA for the CDR3: TGTGCCAGCAGCTTGGCGGGGACACTCACTGAAGCTTTCTTT. It specifies CASSLAGTLTEAFF. Based on the CDR3 plus reference TRBV7-8 and TRBJ1-1, the full variable domain is GAGVSQSPRYKVAKRGQDVALRCDPISGHVSLFWYQQALGQGPEFLTYFQNEAQLDKSGLPSDRFFAERPEGSVSTLKIQRTQQEDSAVYLCASSLAGTLTEAFFGQGTRLTVV.

This clonotype came up many times. The genes are TRBV7-3 and TRBJ2-5, with D tentatively TRBD2 (6 bases). This CDR3 comprises 13 residues. V dropped 0 bases and J dropped 4 bases, with 6 bases sitting between them. Germline CDR1 is SGHTA and CDR2 is FQGTGA. This chain's CDR3 is CASSLTGGETQYF. The CDR3, as DNA: TGTGCCAGCAGCTTAACGGGGGGAGAGACCCAGTACTTC.

Written as DNA, the CDR3 is TGTGCCAGCGGGAAAGTAGTTAGCACAGATACGCAGTATTTT. Its translation: CASGKVVSTDTQYF. This chain connects TRBV5-6 to TRBJ2-3, with D uncertain. V was trimmed by 7 bases and J by 0 bases, leaving 12 bases between them. Germline V CDR1 and CDR2: SGHDT, YYEEEE. The CDR3 has 14 residues.

This clonotype was seen a few times. V and J are TRBV5-1 and TRBJ2-2; TRBD1 aligns across 9 bases. There are 16 residues in the CDR3. The V gene end was trimmed by 4 bases and the J gene end by 5 bases; junction bases not matched to a gene: 9. Germline values: CDR1 SGHRS, CDR2 YFSETQ. Written as DNA, the CDR3 is TGCGCCAGCAGCCCACCCGGGACAGGGAGTACCGGGGAGCTGTTTTTT. Its translation is CASSPPGTGSTGELFF.

The chain carries TRBV2 and TRBJ2-5, with 8 bases identical to TRBD2. J was trimmed by 3 bases and V by 8 bases; bases with no gene match: 2. CDR1 and CDR2 from the germline V gene are SNHLY and FYNNEI. This CDR3 contains 12 residues. CDR3 in amino acids: CASRGGEETQYF. The CDR3 region has the DNA TGTGCCAGCCGGGGGGGCGAAGAGACCCAGTACTTC.

For the CDR3, the DNA is TGTGCCAGCAGCCCAGACCCCACGAACTATGGCTACACCTTC. Translation gives CASSPDPTNYGYTF. The V and J genes are TRBV7-6 and TRBJ1-2; D gene uncertain. The CDR3 is made up of 14 amino acids. Trimming stripped 5 bases from V and 2 bases from J, with 12 bases between. Germline V gene data show CDR1 as SGHVS and CDR2 as FNYEAQ.

This clonotype was counted a few times. V is TRBV15 and J is TRBJ2-3; TRBD1 might be the D (6 bases). The germline gives CDR1 LNHNV, CDR2 YYDKDF (reference sequence). V was pared by 0 bases and J by 4 bases, with 8 bases between. The CDR3 covers 14 residues. The CDR3 is CATSRDWTADTQYF. CDR3 nucleotide sequence: TGTGCCACCAGCAGAGATTGGACAGCAGATACGCAGTATTTT.

This clonotype was found a few times. The genes are TRBV21-1 and TRBJ2-1. TRBV21-1 is marked as a pseudogene. CDR3 length: 16 residues. Here the CDR3 DNA reads TGTGCCAGCAGCAAAGCGGCTGGGGTCTCCTACAATGAGCAGTTCTTC. Translating it yields CASSKAAGVSYNEQFF.

This clonotype was picked up a small number of times. The CDR3 is CASSPEQLAKNIQYF. The CDR3 DNA reads as TGTGCCAGCTCACCGGAGCAACTAGCCAAAAACATTCAGTACTTC. The chain joins TRBV18 to TRBJ2-4, with D unresolved. Per the germline V gene, CDR1 is KGHSH and CDR2 is LQKENI. This CDR3 is 15 amino acids long. V was cut by 3 bases and J by 0 bases, with 9 bases left in between.

This clonotype was counted ten times or more. The chain is built from TRBV6-6 and TRBJ1-1; D unclear. Germline V gives CDR1 MNHNY, CDR2 SVGAGI (reference sequence). The CDR3 spans 13 residues. Trimming left V 2 bases short and J 1 base short, with 5 bases between. The CDR3 region is CASSYPSNTEAFF. Here the CDR3 DNA reads TGTGCCAGCAGTTACCCCTCGAACACTGAAGCTTTCTTT.

The rearrangement joins TRBV20-1 to TRBJ2-7; D gene unclear. CDR3 length: 12 residues. Trimming removed 3 bases from V and 3 bases from J, with 9 bases in between. Per germline, CDR1 DFQATT and CDR2 SNEGSKA (reference sequence). Here the CDR3 DNA reads TGCAGTGCTAGCGGGCCGAACTACGAGCAGTACTTC. This codes for CSASGPNYEQYF.

This clonotype was found a few times. The chain recombines TRBV29-1 with TRBJ1-4; unclear D gene. V shed 4 bases and J shed 8 bases, with 17 bases lying between them. Germline lookup yields CDR1 SQVTM and CDR2 ANQGSEA. The CDR3 loop spans 14 amino acids. The CDR3 nucleotides read TGCAGCGTTGGGTTAAGCTCCCGTGGGGAAAAACTGTTTTTT. It specifies CSVGLSSRGEKLFF.

In its sample, this clonotype was seen many times. V gene TRBV12-3 or TRBV12-4 combines with J gene TRBJ1-2; D is possibly TRBD1 (5 bases). V lost 2 bases and J 3 bases, leaving 13 bases between the germline ends. The CDR3 contains 15 residues. The CDR3: CASSLSWGVYYGYTF. The CDR3 bases are TGTGCCAGCAGTTTAAGTTGGGGGGTTTACTATGGCTACACCTTC.

This clonotype has ten or more counts. The chain uses TRBV5-1 and TRBJ2-7; TRBD1 matches 10 bases. Germline V lookup: CDR1 SGHRS, CDR2 YFSETQ. The ends lost 4 bases at V and 0 bases at J; junction bases unmatched: 4. The CDR3 extends over 15 amino acids. CDR3 coding DNA: TGCGCCAGCAGCCCCCGGACAGGGGGCTCCTACGAGCAGTACTTC. Amino acids: CASSPRTGGSYEQYF.